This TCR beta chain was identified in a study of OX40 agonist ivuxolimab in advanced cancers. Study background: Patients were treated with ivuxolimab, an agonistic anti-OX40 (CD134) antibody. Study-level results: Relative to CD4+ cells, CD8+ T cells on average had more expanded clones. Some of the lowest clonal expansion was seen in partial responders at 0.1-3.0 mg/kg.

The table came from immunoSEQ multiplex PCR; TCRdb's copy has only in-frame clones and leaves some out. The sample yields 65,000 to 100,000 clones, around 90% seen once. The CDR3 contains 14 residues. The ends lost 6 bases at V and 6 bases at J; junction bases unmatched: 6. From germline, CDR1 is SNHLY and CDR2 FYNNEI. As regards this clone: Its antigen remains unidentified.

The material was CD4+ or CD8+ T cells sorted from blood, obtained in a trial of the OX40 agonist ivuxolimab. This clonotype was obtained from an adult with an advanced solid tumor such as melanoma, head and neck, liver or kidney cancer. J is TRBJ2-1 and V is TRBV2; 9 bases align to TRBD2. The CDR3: CASRSGGFTNEQFF. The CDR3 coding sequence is TGTGCCAGCAGGAGCGGGGGGTTCACCAATGAGCAGTTCTTC.